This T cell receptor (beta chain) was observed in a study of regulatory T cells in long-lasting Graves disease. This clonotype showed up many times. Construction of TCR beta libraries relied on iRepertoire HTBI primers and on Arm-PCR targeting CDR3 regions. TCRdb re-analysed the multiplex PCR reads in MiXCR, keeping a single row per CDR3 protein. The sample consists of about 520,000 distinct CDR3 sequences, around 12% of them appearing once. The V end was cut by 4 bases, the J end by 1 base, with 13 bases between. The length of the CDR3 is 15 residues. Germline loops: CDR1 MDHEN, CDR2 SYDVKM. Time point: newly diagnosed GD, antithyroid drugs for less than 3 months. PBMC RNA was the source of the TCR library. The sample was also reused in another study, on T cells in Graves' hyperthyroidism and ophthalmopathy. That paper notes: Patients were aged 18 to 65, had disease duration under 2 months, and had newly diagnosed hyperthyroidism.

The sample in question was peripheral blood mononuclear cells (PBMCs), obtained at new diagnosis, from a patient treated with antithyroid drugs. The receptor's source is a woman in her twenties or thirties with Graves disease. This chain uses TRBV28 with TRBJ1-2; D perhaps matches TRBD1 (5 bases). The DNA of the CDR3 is TGTGCCAGCAGTTATCCAGGGACGCTTAACTATGGCTACACCTTC. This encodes CASSYPGTLNYGYTF.